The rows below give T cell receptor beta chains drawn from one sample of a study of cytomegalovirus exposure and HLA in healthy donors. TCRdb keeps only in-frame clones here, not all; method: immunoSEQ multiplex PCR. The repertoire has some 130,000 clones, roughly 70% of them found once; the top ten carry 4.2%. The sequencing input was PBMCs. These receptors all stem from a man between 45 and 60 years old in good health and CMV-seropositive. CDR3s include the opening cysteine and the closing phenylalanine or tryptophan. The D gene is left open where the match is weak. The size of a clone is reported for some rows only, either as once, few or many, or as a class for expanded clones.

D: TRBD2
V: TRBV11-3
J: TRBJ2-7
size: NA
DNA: TGTGCCAGCAGTTCCCCGGGGGCTAGCGGGAGCTACGAGCAGTACTTC
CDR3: CASSSPGASGSYEQYF

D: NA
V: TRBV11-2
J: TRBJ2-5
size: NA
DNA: TGTGCCAGCAGCTTAGGGGACATACTCCAAGAGACCCAGTACTTC
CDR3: CASSLGDILQETQYF

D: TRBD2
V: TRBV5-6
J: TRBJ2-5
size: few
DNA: TGTGCCAGCAGCTTGGACGGGAGGGCTTGGGAGCAGTACTTC
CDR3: CASSLDGRAWEQYF

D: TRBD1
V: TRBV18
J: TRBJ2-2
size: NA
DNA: TGTGCCAGCTCACCACTCACCCGCGACAGGGACACCGGGGAGCTGTTTTTT
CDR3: CASSPLTRDRDTGELFF

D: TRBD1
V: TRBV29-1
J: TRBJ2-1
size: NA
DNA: TGCAGCACCAGACAGGGGGGGGATAATGAGCAGTTCTTC
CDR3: CSTRQGGDNEQFF

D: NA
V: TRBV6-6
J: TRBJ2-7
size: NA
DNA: TGTGCCAGCAGCCGATCGGGGGAAACCTACGAGCAGTACTTC
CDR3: CASSRSGETYEQYF

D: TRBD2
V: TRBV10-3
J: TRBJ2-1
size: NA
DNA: TGTGCCATCAGTGAGACGCGGGAGGGCCGGGGTGAGCAGTTCTTC
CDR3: CAISETREGRGEQFF

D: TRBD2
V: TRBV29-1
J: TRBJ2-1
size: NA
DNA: TGCAGCGGGGTTAGCGGGGTCTACAATGAGCAGTTCTTC
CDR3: CSGVSGVYNEQFF

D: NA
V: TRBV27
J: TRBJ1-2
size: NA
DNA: TGTGCCAGCAGTTACGTGGGGCGTAACTATGGCTACACCTTC
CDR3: CASSYVGRNYGYTF

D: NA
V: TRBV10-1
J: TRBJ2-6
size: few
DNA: TGCGCCAGCAGTGATGCGACTGGGGCCAACGTCCTGACTTTC
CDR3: CASSDATGANVLTF

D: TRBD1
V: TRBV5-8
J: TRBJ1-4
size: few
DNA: TGTGCCAGCAGCATCGGACAGGGGTTAGGAGGTGAAAAACTGTTTTTT
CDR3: CASSIGQGLGGEKLFF

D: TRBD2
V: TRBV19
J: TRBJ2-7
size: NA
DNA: TGTGCCAGTAGTATAGCTAGCGGGAGTACGGAGCAGTACTTC
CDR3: CASSIASGSTEQYF

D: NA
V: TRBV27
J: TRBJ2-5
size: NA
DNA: TGTGCCAGCAGTCCTTCATTCTCGGACGGGGGCCAAGAGACCCAGTACTTC
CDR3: CASSPSFSDGGQETQYF

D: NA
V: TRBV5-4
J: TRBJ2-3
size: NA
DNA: TGTGCCAGCAGCTTGGGGGGAGCGAGGAGAAGCACAGATACGCAGTATTTT
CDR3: CASSLGGARRSTDTQYF

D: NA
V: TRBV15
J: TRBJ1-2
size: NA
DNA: TGTGCCACCAGCAGAGAGGGAGGAGACTATGGCTACACCTTC
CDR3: CATSREGGDYGYTF

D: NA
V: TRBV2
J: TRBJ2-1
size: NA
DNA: TGTGCCAGCAGTGAAGGGGACACATACAATGAGCAGTTCTTC
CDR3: CASSEGDTYNEQFF

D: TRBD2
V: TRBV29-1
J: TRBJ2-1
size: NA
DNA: TGCAGCGTTGGGGAGTGGACTAGCGGGATGGGAGAGCAGTTCTTC
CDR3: CSVGEWTSGMGEQFF

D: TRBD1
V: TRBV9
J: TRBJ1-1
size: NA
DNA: TGTGCCAGCAGCACGGATACAGGGGGCGGTCTGAACACTGAAGCTTTCTTT
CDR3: CASSTDTGGGLNTEAFF

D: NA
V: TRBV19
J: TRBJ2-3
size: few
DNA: TGTGCCAGCCAGGCGCCGGGAGCTCTAGATACGCAGTATTTT
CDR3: CASQAPGALDTQYF

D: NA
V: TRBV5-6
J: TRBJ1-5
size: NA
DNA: TGTGCCAGCAGCTTGGGTGGGGACTTCCCCCAGCATTTT
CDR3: CASSLGGDFPQHF

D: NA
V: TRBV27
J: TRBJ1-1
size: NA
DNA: TGTGCCAGCAGTTTACAGGGGCGGAACACTGAAGCTTTCTTT
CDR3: CASSLQGRNTEAFF

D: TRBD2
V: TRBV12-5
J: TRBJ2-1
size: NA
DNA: TGTGCTAGTGGTTTGGCGGGGACTAGCGGGGGGAAATACAATGAGCAGTTCTTC
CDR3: CASGLAGTSGGKYNEQFF

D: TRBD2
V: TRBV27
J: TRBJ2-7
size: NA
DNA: TGTGCCAGCAGTCGACTAGCCCCGCTCGGCGAGCAGTACTTC
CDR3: CASSRLAPLGEQYF

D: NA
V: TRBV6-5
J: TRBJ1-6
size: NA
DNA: TGTGCCAGCAGTTACAACAGGGACTATAATTCACCCCTCCACTTT
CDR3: CASSYNRDYNSPLHF

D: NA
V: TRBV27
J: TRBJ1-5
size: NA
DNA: TGTGCCAGCAGTTCTTACAGGGATGGCCAGCCCCAGCATTTT
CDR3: CASSSYRDGQPQHF

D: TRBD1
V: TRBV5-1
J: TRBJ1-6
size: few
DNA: TGCGCCAGCAGCTTGGAAGTACAGGGGATCGCGCCCCTCCACTTT
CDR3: CASSLEVQGIAPLHF

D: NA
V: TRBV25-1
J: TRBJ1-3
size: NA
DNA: TGTGCCAGCAGTGAATTCGTGGGAAACACCATATATTTT
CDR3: CASSEFVGNTIYF

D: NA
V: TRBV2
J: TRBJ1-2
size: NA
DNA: TGTGCCAGCAGTGAGCAGGGAAACTATGGCTACACCTTC
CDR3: CASSEQGNYGYTF

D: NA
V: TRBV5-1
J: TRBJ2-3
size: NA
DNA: TGCGCCAGCAGCTCCGGGGTAGCGACAGATACGCAGTATTTT
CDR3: CASSSGVATDTQYF

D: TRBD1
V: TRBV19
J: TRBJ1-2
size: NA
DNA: TGTGCCAGTAGTGAACTCACAGGGGGAGAAAATGGCTACACCTTC
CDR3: CASSELTGGENGYTF

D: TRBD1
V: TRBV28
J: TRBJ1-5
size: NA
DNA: TGTGCCAGCAGTTCCGGACAGGGGGTAGGGAGCAATCAGCCCCAGCATTTT
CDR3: CASSSGQGVGSNQPQHF

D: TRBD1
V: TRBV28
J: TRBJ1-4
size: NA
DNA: TGTGCCAGCAGTCCCGGACAGGTCAATGAAAAACTGTTTTTT
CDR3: CASSPGQVNEKLFF

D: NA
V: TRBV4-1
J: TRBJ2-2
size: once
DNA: TGCGCCAGCAGCCAAGGTTTAAACAGACGCACCGGGGAGCTGTTTTTT
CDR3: CASSQGLNRRTGELFF

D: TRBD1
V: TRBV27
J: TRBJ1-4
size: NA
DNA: TGTGCCAGCAGTCAACGACAGGGAAGAGAAAAACTGTTTTTT
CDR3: CASSQRQGREKLFF

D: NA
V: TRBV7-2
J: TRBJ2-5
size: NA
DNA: TGTGCCAGCAGCTTAGCGGGCTCCCACCAAGAGACCCAGTACTTC
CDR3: CASSLAGSHQETQYF

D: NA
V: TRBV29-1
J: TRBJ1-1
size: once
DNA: TGCAGCGTTAGAATGGCAGGATACACCCCTATGAACACTGAAGCTTTCTTT
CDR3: CSVRMAGYTPMNTEAFF

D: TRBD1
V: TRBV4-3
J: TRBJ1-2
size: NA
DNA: TGCGCCAGCAGCCATCCCTTTGGAGGGGGCCCAACTGGCCCCAACTATGGCTACACCTTC
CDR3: CASSHPFGGGPTGPNYGYTF

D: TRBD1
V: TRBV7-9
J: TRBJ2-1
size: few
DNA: TGTTCCAGCAGCTTAGACAGGGGGCTATACAATGAGCAGTTCTTC
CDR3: CSSSLDRGLYNEQFF

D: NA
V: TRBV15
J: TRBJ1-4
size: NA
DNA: TGTGCCACCAGCAGAGTAGAACAGCTACGAAATGAAAAACTGTTTTTT
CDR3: CATSRVEQLRNEKLFF

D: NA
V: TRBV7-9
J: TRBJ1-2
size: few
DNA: TGTGCCAGCAGCTTAGCGCTGGGGACACAGAGGAGTGGCTACACCTTC
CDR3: CASSLALGTQRSGYTF